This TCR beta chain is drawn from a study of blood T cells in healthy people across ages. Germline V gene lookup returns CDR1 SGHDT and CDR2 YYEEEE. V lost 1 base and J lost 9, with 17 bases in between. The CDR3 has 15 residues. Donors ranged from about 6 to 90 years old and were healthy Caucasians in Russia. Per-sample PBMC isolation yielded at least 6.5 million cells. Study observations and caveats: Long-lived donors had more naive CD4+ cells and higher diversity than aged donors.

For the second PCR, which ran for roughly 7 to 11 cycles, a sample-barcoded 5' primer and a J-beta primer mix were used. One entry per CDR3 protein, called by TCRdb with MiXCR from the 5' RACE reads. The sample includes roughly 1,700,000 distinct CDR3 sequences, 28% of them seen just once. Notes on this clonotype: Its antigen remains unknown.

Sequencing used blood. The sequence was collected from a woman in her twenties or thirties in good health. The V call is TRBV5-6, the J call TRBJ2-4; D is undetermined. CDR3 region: CASSLHSGVGAIQYF. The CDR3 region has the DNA TGTGCCAGCAGCTTGCATTCAGGAGTTGGCGCCATTCAGTACTTC. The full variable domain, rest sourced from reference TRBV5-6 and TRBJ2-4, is DAGVTQSPTHLIKTRGQQVTLRCSPKSGHDTVSWYQQALGQGPQFIFQYYEEEERQRGNFPDRFSGHQFPNYSSELNVNALLLGDSALYLCASSLHSGVGAIQYFGAGTRLSVL.